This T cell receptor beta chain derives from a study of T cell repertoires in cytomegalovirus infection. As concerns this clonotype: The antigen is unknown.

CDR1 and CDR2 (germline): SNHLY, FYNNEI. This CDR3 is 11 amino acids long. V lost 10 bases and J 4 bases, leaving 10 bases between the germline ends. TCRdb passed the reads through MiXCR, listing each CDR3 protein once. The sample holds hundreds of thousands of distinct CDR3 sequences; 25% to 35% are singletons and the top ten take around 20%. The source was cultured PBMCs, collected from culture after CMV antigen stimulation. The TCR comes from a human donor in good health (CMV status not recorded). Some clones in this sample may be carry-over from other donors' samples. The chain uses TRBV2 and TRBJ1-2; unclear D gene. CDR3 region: CAIGKGYGYTF. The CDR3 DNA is TGTGCCATCGGGAAGGGCTATGGCTACACCTTC.